The TCR beta chain under discussion was sequenced for a study of blood T cell repertoires in COVID-19. Across the whole study: T cells, B-cell-depleted T cells, or PBMCs provided the cDNA or gDNA that served as material.

V lost 2 bases and J lost 0, with 8 bases in between. The CDR3 covers 14 residues. Germline CDR1 is SGHDN and CDR2 is FVKESK. Method: immunoSEQ multiplex PCR; TCRdb's copy keeps in-frame clones and lacks some. In the table there are 15,000 to 20,000 clones, roughly nine tenths of which are singletons. Sequencing was done on a sample of peripheral blood. V is TRBV14 and J is TRBJ2-7, with a tentative D call TRBD1 (6 bases). The origin of this receptor is a human donor in a cohort sampled during active COVID-19. The CDR3 here is CASSQQGISYEQYF. CDR3 bases: TGTGCCAGCAGCCAACAGGGGATCTCCTACGAGCAGTACTTC.